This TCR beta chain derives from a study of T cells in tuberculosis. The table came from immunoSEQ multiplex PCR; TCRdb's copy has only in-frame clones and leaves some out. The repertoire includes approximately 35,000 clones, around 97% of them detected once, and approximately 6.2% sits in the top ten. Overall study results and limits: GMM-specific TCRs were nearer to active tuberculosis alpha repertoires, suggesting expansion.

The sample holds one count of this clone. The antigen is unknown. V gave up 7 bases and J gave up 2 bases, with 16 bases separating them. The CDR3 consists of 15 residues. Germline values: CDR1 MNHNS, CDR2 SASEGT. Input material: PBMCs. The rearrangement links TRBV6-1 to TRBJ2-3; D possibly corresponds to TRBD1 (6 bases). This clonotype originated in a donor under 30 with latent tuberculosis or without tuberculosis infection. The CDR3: CASIRTVIITDTQYF. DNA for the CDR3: TGTGCCAGCATCCGGACAGTTATCATCACAGATACGCAGTATTTT.